This T cell receptor beta chain was observed in a study of cytomegalovirus exposure and HLA in healthy donors. Sampled while nominally healthy, donors likely had unrecorded immune exposures. Notes on this clone: Its specificity is unknown.

The study ran its PCR with 60 Vbeta and 13 Jbeta primers. The repertoire was sequenced with immunoSEQ multiplex PCR; TCRdb's copy has only in-frame clones and lacks some. The table records more than 150,000 clones, about 90% of them present only once. Overall study findings and caveats: In a later analysis, a missense DCLRE1C variant was linked to TCR beta V- and J-gene trimming. HLA alleles showed associations with 15,000 to 20,000 TCR beta sequences in a later analysis, at a 0.05 false discovery rate. Per a prior analysis, the majority of TCR beta V segments were productive roughly 90% or roughly 30% of the time.

The germline V and J ends were trimmed by 3 bases and 7 bases, with 16 bases remaining between them. The CDR3 runs to 16 residues. Per germline, CDR1 MNHEY and CDR2 SMNVEV (reference sequence). This receptor was taken from a girl less than two years old in good health and CMV-seronegative. The specimen sequenced was PBMCs. The V call is TRBV27, the J call TRBJ1-6; tentative D call: TRBD1 (6 bases). CDR3 DNA: TGTGCCAGCAGTTTTTCAGGGGAGGGGACAAATTCACCCCTCCACTTT. Its protein is CASSFSGEGTNSPLHF.